The present T cell receptor beta chain was sequenced within a study of regulatory T cells in long-lasting Graves disease. Study findings and constraints: There were preferences for TRBV28, TRBJ1-2 and TRBJ2-5 in persistent disease. Persistent Graves' patients showed a TCR diversity that was lower than that of newly diagnosed ones.

Documented time point: newly diagnosed GD, antithyroid drugs for less than 3 months. Scientists built the TCR library using RNA that was extracted from PBMCs. This clonotype was picked up many times. No antigen is known for it. The V end lost 5 bases, the J end lost 8 bases, and 13 bases lay between the germline ends. This CDR3 comprises 13 residues. CDR1 MNHEY and CDR2 SVGEGT come from the germline V gene. Construction of the TCR beta libraries employed iRepertoire HTBI primers in conjunction with Arm-PCR of CDR3 regions. Original methodology: Identification across samples found 62 TRBV and approximately 15 TRBJ segments. TCRdb re-derived calls from the multiplex PCR reads in MiXCR, one entry per CDR3 protein. The authors' filters were not applied to this entry. The table lists under 250,000 distinct CDR3 sequences, 20% to 25% of them singletons.

This sequence joins TRBV6-2 or TRBV6-3 and TRBJ2-1; D could derive from TRBD1 or TRBD2 (5 bases each). The TCR comes from a female donor with Graves disease. Sequenced here: peripheral blood mononuclear cells (PBMCs), sampled at new diagnosis, from a patient treated with antithyroid drugs. As DNA, the CDR3 is TGTGCCAGCAGTCCGATCCGAGGGGATGAGCAGTTCTTC. It encodes CASSPIRGDEQFF.